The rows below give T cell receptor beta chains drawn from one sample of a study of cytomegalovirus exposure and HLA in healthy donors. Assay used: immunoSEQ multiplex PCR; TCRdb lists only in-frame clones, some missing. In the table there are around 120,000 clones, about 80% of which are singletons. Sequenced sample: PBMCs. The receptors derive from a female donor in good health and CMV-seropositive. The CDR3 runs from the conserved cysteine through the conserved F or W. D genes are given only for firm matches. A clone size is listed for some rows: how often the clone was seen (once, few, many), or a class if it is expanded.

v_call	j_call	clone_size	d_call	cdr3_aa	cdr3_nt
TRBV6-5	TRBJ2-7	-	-	CASSYGQEIYEQYF	TGTGCCAGCAGTTACGGGCAGGAAATCTACGAGCAGTACTTC
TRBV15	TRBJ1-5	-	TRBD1	CATSGNRGQGQPQHF	TGTGCCACCAGCGGAAACAGGGGGCAAGGACAGCCCCAGCATTTT
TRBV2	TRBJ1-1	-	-	CASTNSRATNTEAFF	TGTGCCAGCACGAATTCCAGGGCGACGAACACTGAAGCTTTCTTT
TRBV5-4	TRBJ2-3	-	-	CASSRDLMGRDTQYF	TGTGCCAGCAGCCGGGACTTAATGGGTCGGGATACGCAGTATTTT
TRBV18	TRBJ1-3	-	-	CASSPTTSSGNTIYF	TGTGCCAGCTCACCTACTACGAGCTCTGGAAACACCATATATTTT
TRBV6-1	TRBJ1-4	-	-	CASSEDATGFATNEKLFF	TGTGCCAGCAGTGAAGATGCGACAGGCTTTGCAACTAATGAAAAACTGTTTTTT
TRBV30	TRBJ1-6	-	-	CAWEDSANSPLHF	TGTGCCTGGGAGGACAGTGCTAATTCACCCCTCCACTTT
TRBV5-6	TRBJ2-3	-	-	CASSRPRGTDTQYF	TGTGCCAGCAGCCGGCCCAGGGGTACAGATACGCAGTATTTT
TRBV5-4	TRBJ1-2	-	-	CASSRGGSGSYGYTF	TGTGCCAGCAGCCGGGGCGGGTCCGGGAGCTATGGCTACACCTTC
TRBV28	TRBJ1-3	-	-	CASSLGGLPGNTIYF	TGTGCCAGCAGTTTAGGAGGGTTACCTGGAAACACCATATATTTT
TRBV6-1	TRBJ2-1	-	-	CASSERVLPPYNEQFF	TGTGCCAGCAGTGAAAGAGTACTTCCTCCCTACAATGAGCAGTTCTTC
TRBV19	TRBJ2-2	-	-	CASSIQANTGELFF	TGTGCCAGTAGTATCCAGGCGAACACCGGGGAGCTGTTTTTT
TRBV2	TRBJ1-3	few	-	CASSSGRNTIYF	TGTGCCAGCAGCTCAGGGAGGAACACCATATATTTT
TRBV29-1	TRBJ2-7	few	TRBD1	CSAGGTGDDEQYF	TGCAGCGCTGGAGGGACAGGGGACGACGAGCAGTACTTC
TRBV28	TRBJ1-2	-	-	CASRDSQGYGYTF	TGTGCCAGCAGGGACAGCCAAGGCTATGGCTACACCTTC
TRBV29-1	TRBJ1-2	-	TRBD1	CSVAQTGGHGYTF	TGCAGCGTGGCTCAGACAGGGGGTCACGGCTACACCTTC
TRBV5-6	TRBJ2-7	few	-	CASSFRGTNRNEQYF	TGTGCCAGCAGCTTTCGGGGGACGAATAGGAACGAGCAGTACTTC
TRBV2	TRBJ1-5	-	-	CASSWAPANQPQHF	TGTGCCAGCAGTTGGGCCCCCGCCAATCAGCCCCAGCATTTT
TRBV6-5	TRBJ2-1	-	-	CASSYQNEQFF	TGTGCCAGCAGTTATCAAAATGAGCAGTTCTTC
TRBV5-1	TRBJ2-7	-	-	CASSFRLNSYEQYF	TGCGCCAGCAGCTTTCGGTTGAACTCCTACGAGCAGTACTTC
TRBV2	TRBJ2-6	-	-	CASSEGGLTRWANVLTF	TGTGCCAGCAGTGAGGGGGGACTCACTCGCTGGGCCAACGTCCTGACTTTC
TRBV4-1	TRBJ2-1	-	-	CASSQGRSSYNEQFF	TGCGCCAGCAGCCAAGGGAGGAGCTCCTACAATGAGCAGTTCTTC
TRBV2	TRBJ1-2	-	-	CASSVLAGYTF	TGTGCCAGCAGTGTACTTGCTGGCTACACCTTC
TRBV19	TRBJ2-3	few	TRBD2	CASSARTSGTDTQYF	TGTGCCAGTAGTGCCCGGACTAGCGGAACCGATACGCAGTATTTT
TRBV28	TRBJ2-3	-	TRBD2	CASSLGAGGNTDTQYF	TGTGCCAGCAGTTTAGGAGCGGGGGGCAACACAGATACGCAGTATTTT
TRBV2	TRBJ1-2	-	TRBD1	CASSEEGGGQGDGYTF	TGTGCCAGCAGTGAAGAAGGGGGCGGCCAGGGGGACGGCTACACCTTC
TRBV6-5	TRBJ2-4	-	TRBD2	CASSFLAGGRNIQYF	TGTGCCAGCAGTTTCTTAGCGGGGGGTCGAAACATTCAGTACTTC
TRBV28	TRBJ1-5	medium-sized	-	CASSLRSGVFSNQPQHF	TGTGCCAGCAGTTTACGGTCGGGTGTGTTTAGCAATCAGCCCCAGCATTTT
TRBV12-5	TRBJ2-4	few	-	CASGEEWDTKNIQYF	TGTGCTAGTGGCGAGGAATGGGACACAAAAAACATTCAGTACTTC
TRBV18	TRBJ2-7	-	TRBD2	CASSPVLAGGSPYEQYF	TGTGCCAGCTCACCAGTTCTAGCGGGGGGCTCGCCCTACGAGCAGTACTTC
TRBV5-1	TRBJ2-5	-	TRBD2	CASASSGQETQYF	TGCGCCAGCGCCTCTAGCGGGCAAGAGACCCAGTACTTC
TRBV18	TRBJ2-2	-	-	CASSPTGNTGELFF	TGTGCCAGCTCACCGACAGGGAACACCGGGGAGCTGTTTTTT
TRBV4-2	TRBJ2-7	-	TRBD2	CASSQDPRLAGYEQYF	TGTGCCAGCAGCCAAGATCCCCGACTAGCGGGCTACGAGCAGTACTTC
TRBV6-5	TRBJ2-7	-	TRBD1	CASSYLRGIGEQYF	TGTGCCAGCAGTTACCTCAGGGGGATCGGCGAGCAGTACTTC
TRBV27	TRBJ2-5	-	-	CASSLSGSPGAQYF	TGTGCCAGCAGTTTATCGGGATCGCCCGGGGCCCAGTACTTC
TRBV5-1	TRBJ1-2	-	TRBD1	CASSGGQVSYGYTF	TGCGCCAGCAGCGGGGGACAGGTCTCCTATGGCTACACCTTC
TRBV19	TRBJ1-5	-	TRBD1	CASSSGTGANQPQHF	TGTGCCAGTAGTTCGGGGACAGGAGCAAATCAGCCCCAGCATTTT
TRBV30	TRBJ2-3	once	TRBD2	CAWSVHSGGGADTQYF	TGTGCCTGGAGTGTTCATTCGGGCGGGGGAGCAGATACGCAGTATTTT
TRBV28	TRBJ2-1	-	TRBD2	CASSQAGGYNEQFF	TGTGCCAGCAGTCAAGCGGGGGGCTACAATGAGCAGTTCTTC
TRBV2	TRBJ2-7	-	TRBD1	CASSVDRGSYEQYF	TGTGCCAGCAGCGTCGACAGGGGGTCCTACGAGCAGTACTTC
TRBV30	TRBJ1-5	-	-	CAWSVDSANQPQHF	TGTGCCTGGAGTGTTGACAGCGCAAATCAGCCCCAGCATTTT
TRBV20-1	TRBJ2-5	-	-	CSALRETQYF	TGCAGTGCCCTAAGAGAGACCCAGTACTTC
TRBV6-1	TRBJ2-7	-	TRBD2	CASSELAGGYYEQYF	TGTGCCAGCAGTGAGTTAGCGGGGGGCTACTACGAGCAGTACTTC
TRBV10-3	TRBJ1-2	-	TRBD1	CAISMGQNNYGYTF	TGTGCCATCAGTATGGGACAGAATAACTATGGCTACACCTTC
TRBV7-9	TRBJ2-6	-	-	CASSLEGRGANVLTF	TGTGCCAGCAGCTTAGAAGGGAGAGGGGCCAACGTCCTGACTTTC